This T cell receptor beta chain was documented in a study of STAT3 mutations in large granular lymphocyte leukemia. Study-level findings and limits: At least one immunodominant TCR beta clonotype appeared in every T-cell large granular lymphocyte leukemia patient. In several patients, dominant TCR clone burden exceeded STAT3 mutant burden, suggesting STAT3 mutation arose secondarily.

CDR3 length: 11 amino acids. Germline CDR1 and CDR2: SGHNT and YYREEE (reference sequence). Average productive template count per sample was around 43,000. The assay was immunoSEQ multiplex PCR, and TCRdb's table has in-frame clones only and misses some. The sample has 1,500 to 1,900 clones, around 72% seen once. As regards this clone: Its specificity is not known. Mismatch with germline at one junction end may stem from a read error.

The sequence derives from a man aged 50-60 years with T-cell large granular lymphocyte leukemia. Some clones in this sample may be carry-over from other donors' samples. The sample taken for sequencing was peripheral blood mononuclear cells. The chain has TRBV5-4 and TRBJ2-3; no clear D. This CDR3 reads CASSLVGTEYF. As DNA, the CDR3 is TGTGCCAGCAGCCTGGTCGGTACGGAGTATTTT.